These 13 T cell receptor beta chains originate from one sample sequenced in a study of T cell responses to AZD1222 COVID-19 vaccine. Clones were read by immunoSEQ multiplex PCR, and TCRdb kept only the in-frame ones, dropping some. The sample has 70,000 to 90,000 clones, about 89% seen once; the top ten hold over 2%. This material consisted of peripheral blood, taken on day 0 of AZD1222 vaccination. Receptor source: an adult in good health.

This clone occurred a few times. The sample has other DNA sequences that encode this CDR3 too. This chain uses TRBV14 with TRBJ1-2; D gene unclear. There are 13 residues in the CDR3. The V end lost 1 base, the J end lost 2 bases, and 5 bases lay between the germline ends. Germline V lookup: CDR1 SGHDN, CDR2 FVKESK. The CDR3 DNA reads as TGTGCCAGCAGCCAAGGAGTGAACTATGGCTACACCTTC. This sequence encodes CASSQGVNYGYTF.

The table lists this clone with a count of one. The gene calls are TRBV30 and TRBJ1-3; D remains ambiguous. Trimming stripped 3 bases from V and 0 bases from J, with 9 bases between. CDR1 and CDR2 from the germline V gene are GTSNPN and SVGIG (reference sequence). The length of the CDR3 is 14 residues. The CDR3 DNA reads TGTGCCTGGAGAGGGAGGGACTCTGGAAACACCATATATTTT. It specifies CAWRGRDSGNTIYF.

The CDR3 nucleotides read TGCGCCAGCAGTCCCGGGACTAGCGTTTACAATGAGCAGTTCTTC. It is translated as CASSPGTSVYNEQFF. The chain uses TRBV10-1 and TRBJ2-1, with 10 bases matching TRBD2. The CDR3 has 15 amino acids. CDR1 is WNHNN and CDR2 is SYGVQD in the germline V gene (reference sequence). The J segment lost 4 bases and the V segment lost 5 bases, leaving 5 bases of the junction unmatched.

This clone is a singleton in its sample. The chain carries TRBV5-4 and TRBJ1-6, with TRBD1 matching 8 bases. CDR3 size: 20 residues. In germline, CDR1 is SGHNT, CDR2 YYREEE (reference sequence). Trimming cost V 4 bases and J 10 bases; bases outside gene matches: 25. The CDR3 DNA is TGTGCCAGCAGCCCGCGAAGCCCCTCGGGACAGGCGAATCGGCTGTCACCCCTCCACTTT. It specifies CASSPRSPSGQANRLSPLHF.

The gene calls are TRBV7-9 and TRBJ1-2; D is unclear. The CDR3 is 16 amino acids. CDR1 is SEHNR, CDR2 FQNEAQ, per germline (reference sequence). V was clipped by 5 bases and J by 2 bases, with 18 bases between them. The CDR3 protein is CASSPPGNLANYGYTF. The CDR3 DNA reads as TGTGCCAGCAGCCCACCCGGAAACCTTGCGAACTATGGCTACACCTTC.

V is TRBV19 and J is TRBJ2-7; either TRBD1 or TRBD2 may fit D (5 bases each). V dropped 4 bases and J dropped 5 bases, with 18 bases sitting between them. The CDR3 loop spans 15 amino acids. Germline V CDR1 and CDR2: LNHDA, SQIVND (reference sequence). The CDR3 sequence: CASSTNRDPRDEQYF. CDR3 DNA: TGTGCCAGTAGTACCAACCGGGACCCTCGAGACGAGCAGTACTTC.

This chain uses TRBV7-9 with TRBJ1-1; the D is unclear. Germline loops: CDR1 SEHNR, CDR2 FQNEAQ (reference sequence). Trimming stripped 0 bases from V and 4 bases from J, with 9 bases between. CDR3 size: 14 residues. CDR3: CASSLAQSSTEAFF. In DNA form, the CDR3 reads TGTGCCAGCAGCTTAGCGCAGAGTTCCACTGAAGCTTTCTTT. Together with reference TRBV7-9 and TRBJ1-1, the CDR3 gives the full variable domain: DTGVSQNPRHKITKRGQNVTFRCDPISEHNRLYWYRQTLGQGPEFLTYFQNEAQLEKSRLLSDRFSAERPKGSFSTLEIQRTEQGDSAMYLCASSLAQSSTEAFFGQGTRLTVV.

This chain uses TRBV7-6 with TRBJ1-4; a weak D match, TRBD1 (6 bases). V gave up 5 bases and J gave up 7 bases, with 17 bases separating them. The CDR3 covers 15 residues. Germline loops: CDR1 SGHVS, CDR2 FNYEAQ. The CDR3: CASSPKGGQIEKLFF. For the CDR3, the DNA is TGTGCCAGCAGCCCCAAGGGAGGACAGATTGAAAAACTGTTTTTT.

The chain couples TRBV9 to TRBJ2-1, with D possibly called TRBD1 or TRBD2 (6 bases each). Trimming removed 0 bases at V and 0 bases at J, with 7 bases between. This CDR3 contains 15 residues. CDR1 is SGDLS, CDR2 YYNGEE, per germline. CDR3: CASSVEGGSYNEQFF. The CDR3 nucleotides are TGTGCCAGCAGCGTAGAGGGGGGCTCCTACAATGAGCAGTTCTTC. Full variable domain (outside the CDR3, taken from reference TRBV9 and TRBJ2-1): DSGVTQTPKHLITATGQRVTLRCSPRSGDLSVYWYQQSLDQGLQFLIQYYNGEERAKGNILERFSAQQFPDLHSELNLSSLELGDSALYFCASSVEGGSYNEQFFGPGTRLTVL.

This chain uses TRBV12-3 or TRBV12-4 with TRBJ2-2; D remains ambiguous. Trimming removed 0 bases from V and 6 bases from J, with 5 bases in between. CDR3 length: 13 amino acids. CDR3 DNA: TGTGCCAGCAGTTTAGCTGAGGCCGGGGAGCTGTTTTTT. Translation: CASSLAEAGELFF.

The chain joins TRBV7-9 to TRBJ1-4, with TRBD1 matching over 9 bases. This CDR3 spans 15 amino acids. Germline values: CDR1 SEHNR, CDR2 FQNEAQ (reference sequence). The trim removed 5 bases at V and 5 bases at J, leaving 6 bases unmatched. DNA of the CDR3: TGTGCCAGCAGCCCCGCGACAGGGGGGAATGAAAAACTGTTTTTT. Translating it yields CASSPATGGNEKLFF.

CDR3 sequence reads: CASSRTTRDEQFF. Written as DNA, the CDR3 is TGTGCCAGCAGCAGAACTACTAGGGATGAGCAGTTCTTC. The chain has TRBV7-3 and TRBJ2-1; weak D call: TRBD2 (5 bases). This CDR3 spans 13 amino acids. Germline CDR1 reads SGHTA; CDR2 reads FQGTGA. The V end was cut by 5 bases, the J end by 8 bases, with 13 bases between.

The chain links TRBV4-1 to TRBJ1-1, with 9 bases lining up with TRBD1. J lost 0 bases, V lost 4 bases, and 6 bases had no gene match. The CDR3 sequence is 16 residues long. Germline V gene sequence: CDR1 MGHRA, CDR2 YSYEKL. CDR3 coding DNA: TGCGCCAGCAGCCTGGACAGGGGTGTTATGAACACTGAAGCTTTCTTT. Protein: CASSLDRGVMNTEAFF.